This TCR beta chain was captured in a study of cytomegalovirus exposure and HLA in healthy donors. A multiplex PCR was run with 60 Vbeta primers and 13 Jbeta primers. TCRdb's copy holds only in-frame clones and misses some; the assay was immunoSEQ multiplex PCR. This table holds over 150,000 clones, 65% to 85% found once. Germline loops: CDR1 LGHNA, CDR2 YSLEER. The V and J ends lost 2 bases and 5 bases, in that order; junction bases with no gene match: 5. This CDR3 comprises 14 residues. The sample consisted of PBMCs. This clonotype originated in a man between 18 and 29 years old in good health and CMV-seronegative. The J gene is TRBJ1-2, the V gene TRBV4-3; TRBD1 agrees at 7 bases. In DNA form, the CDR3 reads TGCGCCAGCAGCCAAATGGGACAGAGATATGGCTACACCTTC. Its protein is CASSQMGQRYGYTF.